This TCR beta chain is drawn from a study of cytomegalovirus exposure and HLA in healthy donors (dated by TCRdb to 2016 to 2017). Regarding the complete study: According to an earlier analysis of several hundred of the donors, 150 million to 200 million T cells yielded 95 million to 140 million unique TCR beta sequences and about 300 Gb of sequence data. Roughly 300 gigabases of sequencing data and around 87 million unique TCR sequences were included in an early release covering several hundred HLA-typed donors. Of the 350 to 450 genotyped donors, over 80% were placed in the genetic ancestry cluster associated with self-reported Caucasian donors. The study aimed to test whether cataloging public T cell receptors could reveal signatures of past pathogen exposure. The study profiled the T cell repertoires of 550 to 700 subjects by immunosequencing and related them to cytomegalovirus serostatus. A separate validation cohort of about 110 different subjects was used in addition to the 666-subject first cohort. To predict cytomegalovirus infection status, the study combined high-throughput TCR immunosequencing, statistical association of individual TCRs with disease status, and machine learning. A later analysis re-analyzed previously published TCR beta repertoires from 500 to 700 donors and added high-resolution HLA genotyping to study TCR occurrence patterns. In the later analysis, no new phenotypic data were used to find candidate immune exposures; instead, reliance was placed on TCR beta sequences and their occurrence across donors. To decide whether each TCR beta V gene segment behaved as functional or pseudogenic, an earlier analysis of some 570 of the donors relied on high-throughput TCR beta sequencing. Alongside the repertoire data, information on donor age, sex, ethnicity and CMV serostatus was compiled. A later genetic analysis took genome-wide SNP genotypes for about 65% of the 666 donors and used that subset as a discovery cohort. All discovery cohort repertoires had been generated on a single sequencing platform. HLA typing covered class I and class II loci at four-digit resolution. The number of typed donors differed by locus: about 620-640 for A, B, C, DRB1 and DQB1; 522 for DQA1; some 590 for DPA1; and 450 to 480 for DPB1. A few DR-DQ haplotypes were handled as single units for association and clustering because linkage in the cohort was strong. Across roughly 420 genotyped donors of the cohort, an average of about 250,000 unique TCR beta nucleotide sequences per donor were sequenced, and 15% to 20% of those sequences were non-productive. Broad study findings and their caveats: V-gene and J-gene trimming of TCR beta chains was associated with a missense DCLRE1C variant in a later genetic analysis, and the association was replicated in an independent cohort. The 87-base-pair reads could not distinguish some IMGT-functional V segments, including TRBV6-2 and TRBV6-3, so those segments were excluded. In an earlier analysis of 450 to 750 of the donors, most TCR beta V segments appeared in productive rearrangements about 90% or about 30% of the time, broadly matching IMGT annotations. A later analysis associated roughly 17,000 TCR beta sequences with specific HLA alleles at a false discovery rate of 0.05. The earlier analysis of some 540 of the donors excluded roughly 16 rarely observed V segments, including chromosome 9 orphons, because counts were too low. A later analysis reported that several top co-occurrence clusters appeared linked to parvovirus B19, influenza, CMV and Epstein-Barr virus. In vitro tests confirmed that a few of the cytomegalovirus-associated TCR beta chains recognize cytomegalovirus antigens. A further reported finding was that TCR beta sequences accurately predicted the HLA-A and HLA-B alleles for most subjects in the first cohort. The study listed around 160 TCR beta chains as associated with cytomegalovirus. The classifier was reported to diagnose cytomegalovirus status with high specificity and sensitivity in both the original cohort and the validation cohort. The presence/absence analyses assumed that sequencing depth was roughly uniform across donors, and that assumption may not be true. Across donors, most TCR sequences were observed very rarely, whereas some public TCRs were present in many individuals. According to a later genetic analysis, donors in an Asian-associated ancestry cluster had fewer N-insertions in productive TCRs than the approximately 610-donor mean. Correlated functional status among segregating V segments might be attributable to linkage disequilibrium, but an unknown experimental factor could not be ruled out. Strong co-occurrence of HLA alleles, especially DR and DQ, made assigning TCR associations to individual alleles difficult. It was suggested by the authors that the approach could potentially be generalized to other disease states and immunological phenotypes. CMV serostatus was the only immune exposure information available for the cohort. According to a later analysis, TCR association rates differed among HLA loci, with DRB1 alleles showing the most associated TCRs and HLA-C alleles showing the fewest. A group of highly shared sequence variants was considered likely to be a technical artifact of the sequencing pipeline. In a later analysis, HLA-associated TCR beta chains were found to be more clonally expanded and to have lower generation probabilities than equally common non-associated chains. Because HLA typing was unavailable for some donors at each locus, only the typed subset was used in association tests. According to a later analysis, most CMV-associated TCR beta chains appeared to be HLA-restricted, and the HLA associations seemed to be driven largely by CMV exposure. The cohort was sequenced for TCR beta chains only, and without alpha or paired-chain data the features that could be detected were limited.

Turning to this clone: Its target antigen remains unknown.

In total, approximately 610 healthy bone marrow donors made up the cohort. At the time of sampling, all cohort members were nominally healthy, though unrecorded immune exposures were likely present. The donor tested CMV seronegative, placing the donor among the 300 to 400 seronegative members of the cohort. A peripheral blood sample was collected from each donor, and TCR beta sequencing was performed on peripheral blood mononuclear cells. The Qiagen DNeasy Blood Extraction Kit was used to extract genomic DNA from the blood cell samples. V is pruned by 8 bases and J by 3 bases, leaving 8 bases of the junction without a gene match. According to the germline V gene, CDR1 reads MDHEN and CDR2 reads SYDVKM. The CDR3 has 15 amino acids, counting the end cysteine and phenylalanine. The CDR3 DNA has 45 bases and is translated from base 1. Library method: the immunoSEQ multiplex PCR assay. For the multiplex PCR, a mixture combining 60 forward primers for TCR Vbeta segments and 13 reverse primers for TCR Jbeta segments was used. The CDR3 region of rearranged TCR beta genes was amplified from genomic DNA with a multiplex PCR assay. Amplified TCR beta libraries were sequenced as 87-base-pair reads on the Illumina HiSeq System. For the original study's pipeline: In a later analysis, roughly 80 million unique TCR beta chains were counted across the roughly 670 repertoires, and roughly 11 million of these chains were shared by at least two donors. To remove PCR and sequencing errors, raw reads were error-corrected and collapsed into unique sequences using a nearest-neighbor algorithm that merged closely related sequences. CDR3 sequences were aligned to IMGT reference sequences to assign V, D and J gene segments. For a sequence to be retained, at least a six-nucleotide match to both a V gene segment and a J gene segment was required. A rearrangement counted as productive if the CDR3 had no stop codons and remained in frame with V and J, and every other rearrangement counted as non-productive. CDR3 was defined according to IMGT convention as the region running from the second conserved V-encoded cysteine to the conserved J-encoded phenylalanine. The earlier analysis of some 600 of the donors excluded sequences that lacked an unambiguous match to a single V gene segment. In an earlier analysis of approximately 550 of the donors, V segments were called functional above 56.7% productive rearrangements and were called segregating when the between-donor standard deviation exceeded 5%. A statistical classification framework was built to diagnose cytomegalovirus status from the catalog of TCR beta chain sequences. In a later analysis, V and J genes were assigned by comparing TCR nucleotide sequences against IMGT/GENE-DB human TR gene sequences. In a later analysis, CDR3 sequences and most-parsimonious VDJ recombination scenarios were assigned using the TCRdist pipeline. In a later analysis, each TCR beta chain was defined by its CDR3 amino acid sequence together with its V-gene family, and reads lacking a unique V-gene family were excluded. A later analysis removed 592 highly shared, low-generation-probability nucleotide sequences to deal with suspected cross-contamination and a sequencing artifact. For each public chain, a later analysis derived a clonal expansion index from normalized ranks of inferred template counts within each repertoire. A later analysis computed generation probabilities with a VDJ recombination model fitted to out-of-frame rearrangements, and checked the results against IGoR. Hypergeometric tests were used in a later analysis to score TCR-TCR, TCR-HLA and TCR-CMV co-occurrence, with a repertoire-size bias correction applied to the TCR pairs. In a later analysis, false discovery rates were estimated by permuting HLA or CMV assignments 20 times. In a later analysis, co-occurring TCRs were grouped with DBSCAN, and TCRdist sequence similarity was added when clustering was performed within HLA-allele-positive subsets. Repertoires with fewer than 30,000 or more than 120,000 public chains, plus five repertoires with anomalous nucleotide sharing, were excluded from co-occurrence clustering. In TCRdb, the immuneACCESS table is reduced to in-frame sequences with V and J assigned. These tables do not hold every clone; where another copy was compared, an unresolved V gene accounts for under half, and the others remain unexplained. From that table come the V and J calls and clone size; the DNA was used to work out D and trimming. The table for this sample shows 130,000 or so clones. Of the sample, approximately 1.9% is held by the ten largest clones.

The sequence joins TRBV28 to TRBJ2-7; TRBD2 aligns with 12 central bases. The sample comprised PBMCs. The sequence was collected from a woman aged 55-70 years in good health and CMV-seronegative. The CDR3 loop reads CASDKTSGSFYEQYF. Here is the DNA: TGTGCCAGCGACAAGACTAGCGGGAGTTTCTACGAGCAGTACTTC. Extended through the reference TRBV28 and TRBJ2-7 proteins, this CDR3 yields the full variable domain: DVKVTQSSRYLVKRTGEKVFLECVQDMDHENMFWYRQDPGLGLRLIYFSYDVKMKEKGDIPEGYSVSREKKERFSLILESASTNQTSMYLCASDKTSGSFYEQYFGPGTRLTVT.